One sample yielded the 14 T cell receptor beta chains listed below, sequenced in a study of T cell repertoires in cytomegalovirus infection. Their antigens remain unidentified. TCRdb fed the reads into MiXCR, producing one record per CDR3 protein. The sample contains around 300,000 distinct CDR3 sequences, 20% to 25% of which appear only once. This material consisted of cultured PBMCs, taken from culture after CMV antigen stimulation. These receptor sequences come from a human donor in good health (CMV status not recorded). Some clones in this sample may be carry-over from other donors' samples.

J is TRBJ2-7 and V is TRBV2, with D possibly being TRBD2 (6 bases). The CDR3 consists of 12 residues. CDR1 and CDR2 (germline): SNHLY, FYNNEI. Trimming pared 8 bases from V and 3 bases from J, leaving 11 bases between. The CDR3 here is CASYGRLYEQYF. CDR3 DNA: TGTGCCAGCTACGGGAGACTCTACGAGCAGTACTTC.

This clonotype was seen ten or more times. This chain connects TRBV7-2 to TRBJ2-1; the D gene is possibly TRBD2 (6 bases). Germline V gene sequence: CDR1 SGHTA, CDR2 FQGNSA. Deletions cut 5 bases from V and 2 bases from J, with 16 bases between. The CDR3 totals 16 residues. CDR3 region: CASSPRPAGAYNEQFF. The CDR3 DNA sequence: TGTGCCAGCAGCCCCCGCCCAGCGGGTGCCTACAATGAGCAGTTCTTC.

This clonotype was detected many times. The rearrangement links TRBV7-2 to TRBJ2-3; unclear D gene. Trimming left V 3 bases short and J 3 bases short, with 7 bases between. Germline loops: CDR1 SGHTA, CDR2 FQGNSA. The CDR3 sequence is 13 residues long. In nucleotides, the CDR3 is TGTGCCAGCAGCTTCGACCCGACAGATACGCAGTATTTT. It specifies CASSFDPTDTQYF.

V usage is TRBV7-2 and J usage is TRBJ1-2; possible D gene TRBD1, 6 bases. The ends were cut back, 4 bases at V and 4 bases at J, with 22 bases in the middle. This CDR3 is 17 amino acids long. Looked up from germline, CDR1 is SGHTA and CDR2 is FQGNSA. The CDR3 reads CASSSPTGTAGGYGYTF. The CDR3 DNA reads TGTGCCAGCAGCTCCCCCACAGGGACCGCTGGGGGCTATGGCTACACCTTC.

Ten or more counts support this clonotype. The gene calls are TRBV7-8 and TRBJ2-1; D perhaps matches TRBD2 (7 bases). CDR1 and CDR2 (germline): SGHVS, FQNEAQ. The CDR3 has 20 amino acids. V was shortened by 4 bases and J by 0 bases, with 25 bases between the two germline ends. In DNA form, the CDR3 reads TGTGCCAGCAGCTCAAGGACAGACTTCCTAGCGGCCCCCTCCTACAATGAGCAGTTCTTC. Protein: CASSSRTDFLAAPSYNEQFF.

V and J are TRBV7-2 and TRBJ2-5; the D is unclear. The CDR3 loop spans 17 amino acids. Germline V gene lookup returns CDR1 SGHTA and CDR2 FQGNSA. V was pared by 5 bases and J by 4 bases, with 23 bases between. The DNA of the CDR3 is TGTGCCAGCAGCAAAGCAGCTGGCGGTTGGGAAGGAGAGACCCAGTACTTC. This translates into CASSKAAGGWEGETQYF.

This clonotype was recorded at least ten times. This rearrangement joins TRBV12-3 or TRBV12-4 to TRBJ1-6; TRBD1 aligns across 8 bases. This CDR3 region has 14 residues. V shed 6 bases and J 10 bases; nucleotides not matched to a gene: 8. The CDR3 region is CASSFDRGDSPLHF. The CDR3 DNA reads TGTGCCAGCAGCTTCGACAGGGGTGACTCACCCCTCCACTTT.

At least ten counts were recorded for this clonotype. The rearrangement links TRBV5-1 to TRBJ2-7, with D tentatively TRBD1 (6 bases). Germline V gene lookup returns CDR1 SGHRS and CDR2 YFSETQ. The germline V and J ends were trimmed by 2 bases and 7 bases, with 16 bases remaining between them. This CDR3 is 14 amino acids long. CDR3 sequence: CASSFQQGSGEQYF. For the CDR3, the DNA is TGCGCCAGCAGCTTCCAACAGGGCTCGGGGGAGCAGTACTTC.

V is TRBV12-3 or TRBV12-4 and J is TRBJ2-3; 8 bases line up with TRBD2. This CDR3 is 14 amino acids long. V lost 7 bases to trimming and J lost 1 base; unmatched junction nucleotides: 4. The CDR3 coding sequence is TGTGCCAGCACGTTACTAGCGGGCACAGATACGCAGTATTTT. Protein product: CASTLLAGTDTQYF.

A remark on this clonotype: At one end, the junction sequence differs from germline, possibly due to a read error. This rearrangement joins TRBV25-1 to TRBJ2-7, with unresolved D. The CDR3 runs to 13 residues. CDR1 is MGHDK and CDR2 is SYGVNS in the germline V gene. The CDR3 coding sequence is TGTGCCAGCAGTGAACGCGGCTCACTCAGGCAAGCCTTC. Protein sequence: CASSERGSLRQAF.

This clonotype was observed a handful of times. The chain is built from TRBV7-9 and TRBJ2-1; TRBD2 agrees at 14 bases. This CDR3 region has 20 residues. Germline lookup yields CDR1 SEHNR and CDR2 FQNEAQ (reference sequence). The trim removed 1 base at V and 0 bases at J, leaving 8 bases unmatched. This chain's CDR3 is CASSLVPRLAGGFSYNEQFF. Written as DNA, the CDR3 is TGTGCCAGCAGCTTAGTTCCGAGACTAGCGGGAGGGTTCTCCTACAATGAGCAGTTCTTC.

Many counts were recorded for this clonotype. The chain carries TRBV5-6 and TRBJ1-5; D is ambiguous. The CDR3 extends over 15 amino acids. Germline values: CDR1 SGHDT, CDR2 YYEEEE. Trimming removed 4 bases from V and 3 bases from J, with 14 bases in between. This chain's CDR3 is CASSKGSGVNQPQHF. The CDR3 DNA sequence: TGTGCCAGCAGCAAAGGGAGTGGGGTCAATCAGCCCCAGCATTTT.

V gene TRBV2 combines with J gene TRBJ2-2, with TRBD2 matching over 8 bases. Germline V CDR1 and CDR2: SNHLY, FYNNEI. The CDR3 sequence is 16 residues long. After removal of 2 bases from V and 2 bases from J, the junction contained 4 bases not matched to a gene. The DNA for the CDR3 is TGTGCCAGCAGTGAATTGGGGACTAGAAACACCGGGGAGCTGTTTTTT. It specifies CASSELGTRNTGELFF.

The V gene is TRBV7-6, the J gene TRBJ1-2, with TRBD1 matching 8 bases. Trimming at V came to 6 bases and at J to 4 bases, leaving 13 bases not matched to a gene. Germline V CDR1 and CDR2: SGHVS, FNYEAQ. This CDR3 spans 16 amino acids. CDR3 in amino acids: CASSHNSQGAGYGYTF. CDR3 nucleotide sequence: TGTGCCAGCAGTCATAACTCTCAGGGGGCGGGCTATGGCTACACCTTC.